The 5 T cell receptor beta chains below come from one sample, sequenced in a study of blood T cell repertoires in COVID-19 (dated by TCRdb to 2018 to 2021). Library preparation employed the immunoSEQ multiplex PCR assay. Here the immuneACCESS table is served through TCRdb, limited to in-frame sequences with V and J called. Missing clones are a known gap in these copies; in checked studies unresolved V genes cover under half, and the rest lacks a known reason. Recorded for this sample are about 68,000 clones; 85% of them occurred a single time. The top ten constitute roughly 25% of the sample. Material: peripheral blood. These receptors all come from a man in his forties or fifties with acute or convalescent COVID-19.

The rearrangement links TRBV5-8 to TRBJ2-5; D not resolved. The length of the CDR3 is 13 residues. CDR1 SGHTS and CDR2 YDEGEE come from the germline V gene. Trimming pared 0 bases from V and 5 bases from J, leaving 8 bases between. The DNA of the CDR3 is TGTGCCAGCAGCTTGGCTGCAGTCGAGACCCAGTACTTC. It yields the protein CASSLAAVETQYF. Using reference TRBV5-8 and TRBJ2-5 for the parts outside the CDR3, the full variable domain is EAGVTQSPTHLIKTRGQQATLRCSPISGHTSVYWYQQALGLGLQFLLWYDEGEERNRGNFPPRFSGRQFPNYSSELNVNALELEDSALYLCASSLAAVETQYFGPGTRLLVL.

This clone was seen more than once but under ten times. The chain recombines TRBV27 with TRBJ2-7, with D maybe TRBD1 (6 bases). This CDR3 has 14 residues. Trimming removed 3 bases from V and 3 bases from J, with 12 bases in between. Germline assignment: CDR1 MNHEY and CDR2 SMNVEV (reference sequence). The CDR3, as DNA: TGTGCCAGCAGTTTCGGTCAGGGGAGCTACGAGCAGTACTTC. It is translated as CASSFGQGSYEQYF.

CDR3 DNA: TGTGCCAGCAGTCCAATAGCGGGTGCCTACAATGAGCAGTTCTTC. Protein: CASSPIAGAYNEQFF. This chain uses TRBV6-6 with TRBJ2-1; 7 bases align to TRBD2. J gave up 2 bases and V 5 bases, and 6 bases lay outside the gene matches. This CDR3 spans 15 amino acids. Germline-derived CDR1 and CDR2 are MNHNY and SVGAGI (reference sequence).

V usage is TRBV6-5 and J usage is TRBJ2-1; weak D call: TRBD2 (6 bases). CDR3 length: 11 residues. The germline V and J ends were trimmed by 7 bases and 9 bases, with 10 bases remaining between them. CDR1 is MNHEY and CDR2 is SVGAGI in the germline V gene. The CDR3 DNA is TGTGCCAGCACCCGCGGGACTGAGCAGTTCTTC. This codes for CASTRGTEQFF.

The rearrangement uses TRBV29-1 and TRBJ2-3, with D possibly being TRBD1 (6 bases). Trimming took off 4 bases at V and 0 bases at J, with 11 bases between the two ends. There are 14 residues in the CDR3. Germline V gene lookup returns CDR1 SQVTM and CDR2 ANQGSEA. The CDR3 spells CSVVGGQSTDTQYF. The CDR3, as DNA: TGCAGCGTTGTAGGGGGACAAAGCACAGATACGCAGTATTTT.